This T cell receptor beta chain is drawn from a study of PD-L1 blockade in urothelial cancer. The CDR3 covers 17 residues. From germline, CDR1 is SGHKS and CDR2 YYEKEE (reference sequence). V dropped 4 bases and J dropped 6 bases, with 24 bases sitting between them. Only in-frame clones appear in the TCRdb table, and some are missing; sequencing was by immunoSEQ multiplex PCR. The sample records 55,000 to 75,000 clones, roughly four fifths being singletons. This clone has only one observation. The time point here: pretreatment peripheral blood. The TCR comes from an older man with urothelial cancer. The chain links TRBV5-5 to TRBJ2-3; D perhaps matches TRBD2 (7 bases). The source was PBMCs, collected around atezolizumab (anti-PD-L1) treatment. CDR3 residues: CASSATFLGGGGDTQYF. DNA for the CDR3: TGTGCCAGCAGCGCGACTTTTCTTGGCGGGGGCGGGGATACGCAGTATTTT.